This T cell receptor beta chain appears in the sequencing data of a study of memory CD4+ T cells and cytomegalovirus serostatus. This clone was counted between two and nine times. Sequenced by immunoSEQ multiplex PCR; TCRdb stores in-frame clones only, minus some. The table has approximately 46,000 clones, under 85% seen once; the top ten hold under 0.7%. The sort gate was single viable CD3+CD4+CD8-CD45RO+ cells for memory CD4+ T cells. Germline-derived CDR1 and CDR2 are MDHEN and SYDVKM. This CDR3 has 9 amino acids. Trimming pared 6 bases from V and 8 bases from J, leaving 4 bases between. Sequenced material: memory CD4+ T cells from blood. The rearrangement uses TRBV28 and TRBJ1-1, with unresolved D. This sequence originates from an adult in good health and CMV-seronegative. The CDR3, as DNA: TGTGCCAGCAGGCCCGAAGCTTTCTTT. Amino acid sequence: CASRPEAFF.